The 8 T cell receptor beta chains listed next were all sequenced from one sample in a study of blood T cells in healthy people across ages. Primed by a sample-barcoded 5' primer and a J-beta primer mix, a second PCR proceeded for about 6 to 12 cycles. TCRdb itself ran the 5' RACE reads through MiXCR, one entry per CDR3 protein. The sample includes some 1.5 million distinct CDR3 sequences, 28% seen only once; the top ten take approximately 7.7%. Sequenced material: blood. These receptors were collected from a woman in her 30s in good health.

As DNA, the CDR3 is TGTGCCAGCAGTTCACATAGCGGGAGAGGGGCAGATACGCAGTATTTT. Translating it yields CASSSHSGRGADTQYF. The chain carries TRBV6-5 and TRBJ2-3, with 9 bases identical to TRBD2. V shed 4 bases, J shed 4 bases, and the junction held 9 bases outside the gene matches. Germline values: CDR1 MNHEY, CDR2 SVGAGI. The CDR3 length is 16 residues.

The gene calls are TRBV12-3 or TRBV12-4 and TRBJ1-2; D gene uncertain. The V and J ends lost 7 bases and 8 bases respectively, with 14 bases between them. The CDR3 length is 12 residues. CDR3 nucleotide sequence: TGTGCCAGCACCTTTGGGTGTGGAGGCTACACCTTC. Translation gives CASTFGCGGYTF.

This clonotype was observed many times. The CDR3 DNA sequence: TGTGCCAGCAGCTGGCCCAAAGGGGGAATCTACGAGCAGTACTTC. It encodes CASSWPKGGIYEQYF. The chain recombines TRBV7-9 with TRBJ2-7, with TRBD1 as a possible D gene (6 bases). Germline assignment: CDR1 SEHNR and CDR2 FQNEAQ (reference sequence). The CDR3 is made up of 15 amino acids. The V gene lost 4 bases and the J gene lost 3 bases, with 16 bases spanning the gap.

Concerning this clonotype itself: A clone one base away is much larger, so this may be a read error. A read error is likely, as this CDR3 ends without the conserved phenylalanine or tryptophan. The chain couples TRBV5-1 to TRBJ1-1; TRBD1 might be the D (6 bases). Trimming removed 4 bases at V and 7 bases at J, with 14 bases between. The CDR3 has 13 residues. Germline CDR1 is SGHRS and CDR2 is YFSETQ. The CDR3 nucleotides are TGCGCCAGCAGCCTCGGGACACGAAATGAAGCTTTCTGT. This sequence encodes CASSLGTRNEAFC.

As to this clonotype: Being one base from a much bigger clone, this may be a read error. The chain's CDR3 is CASSLGPGLAGNLNEQFF. The CDR3, as DNA: TGTGCCAGCAGCTTAGGACCAGGACTAGCGGGAAACCTCAATGAGCAGTTCTTC. J is TRBJ2-1 and V is TRBV7-2, with 12 bases identical to TRBD2. V lost 1 base, J lost 6 bases, and 10 bases stayed unmatched. CDR3 length equals 18 residues. Per germline, CDR1 SGHTA and CDR2 FQGNSA.

This clonotype showed up just a few times. The gene calls are TRBV5-1 and TRBJ1-2; 7 bases are shared with TRBD1. The J segment lost 7 bases and the V segment lost 0 bases, leaving 6 bases of the junction unmatched. In germline, CDR1 is SGHRS, CDR2 YFSETQ. The CDR3 has 14 amino acids. This chain's CDR3 is CASSLEIQGIGYTF. The DNA for the CDR3 is TGCGCCAGCAGCTTGGAAATACAGGGGATTGGCTACACCTTC.

The chain combines TRBV10-3 with TRBJ2-3; 7 positions agree with TRBD1. This CDR3 region has 15 residues. The V segment lost 4 bases and the J segment 0 bases; nucleotides outside the gene matches: 4. Germline V gene data show CDR1 as ENHRY and CDR2 as SYGVKD. The CDR3 spells CAISGTGPSTDTQYF. As DNA, the CDR3 is TGTGCCATCAGTGGGACAGGCCCCAGCACAGATACGCAGTATTTT.

The CDR3, as DNA: TGCAGTGCACCGAAACCGCGTGGGGCGCACACTGAAGCTTTCTTT. It codes for CSAPKPRGAHTEAFF. The chain carries TRBV20-1 and TRBJ1-1, with a weak D call TRBD1 (5 bases). Germline CDR1 DFQATT, CDR2 SNEGSKA (reference sequence). This CDR3 has 15 amino acids. V was pared by 6 bases and J by 3 bases, with 20 bases between.